The 7 T cell receptor beta chains in this list originate from one sample, sequenced in a study of blood T cells in healthy people across ages. Then a second PCR, running about 6 to 11 cycles, was carried out with a sample-barcoded 5' primer and a J-beta primer mix. TCRdb re-called the 5' RACE reads through MiXCR, storing one row per CDR3 protein. The sample lists about 720,000 distinct CDR3 sequences; about 20% were seen once. The specimen sequenced was blood. The receptors shown here come from a man between 70 and 80 years old in good health.

This clonotype was observed a handful of times. The V gene is TRBV10-3, the J gene TRBJ1-1; TRBD1 aligns across 7 bases. This CDR3 is 14 amino acids long. V shed 6 bases and J 1 base; nucleotides not matched to a gene: 5. From germline, CDR1 is ENHRY and CDR2 SYGVKD. CDR3 sequence: CAISPGTENTEAFF. The CDR3 DNA reads as TGTGCCATCAGCCCCGGGACAGAGAACACTGAAGCTTTCTTT.

The chain is built from TRBV7-3 and TRBJ1-2; no clear D. The CDR3 extends over 14 amino acids. V lost 5 bases to trimming and J lost 8 bases, with 18 bases between them. The germline V gene encodes CDR1 SGHTA and CDR2 FQGTGA. The CDR3 coding sequence is TGTGCCAGCAGCCTAGATGGGCCTAGTCGGGGCTACACCTTC. Translated, it gives CASSLDGPSRGYTF.

This clonotype has more than one count but fewer than ten. The genes are TRBV6-5 and TRBJ2-1; 8 positions match TRBD2. The CDR3 contains 17 residues. Per the germline V gene, CDR1 is MNHEY and CDR2 is SVGAGI. Trimming cost V 0 bases and J 6 bases; bases outside gene matches: 10. CDR3 nucleotides: TGTGCCAGCAGTTACTCGAATCGGGGGGGTTTTGGCAATGAGCAGTTCTTC. Translation: CASSYSNRGGFGNEQFF.

The V call is TRBV7-9, the J call TRBJ1-1; unclear D gene. Germline loops: CDR1 SEHNR, CDR2 FQNEAQ (reference sequence). Between the trimmed V and J ends, which lost 1 base and 3 bases, there was a span of 15 bases. The CDR3 is 16 amino acids. CDR3: CASSLVSGIPHTEAFF. The DNA for the CDR3 is TGTGCCAGCAGCTTAGTCTCAGGCATACCGCACACTGAAGCTTTCTTT.

This sequence joins TRBV7-9 and TRBJ1-6; D is unclear. CDR1 SEHNR and CDR2 FQNEAQ come from the germline V gene (reference sequence). The CDR3 spans 16 residues. Trimming took 6 bases from V and 0 from J, leaving 12 bases between them. The CDR3 DNA is TGTGCCAGCAGTCCTACCGATAGCTCCTATAATTCACCCCTCCACTTT. This encodes CASSPTDSSYNSPLHF.

The sample holds a few counts of this clonotype. The gene calls are TRBV11-2 and TRBJ1-6, with D unresolved. Germline values: CDR1 SGHAT, CDR2 FQNNGV. Deletions cut 3 bases from V and 7 bases from J, with 13 bases between. The CDR3 length is 15 residues. CDR3 nucleotide sequence: TGTGCCAGCAGCTTGGTTGGAGGCAGCAATTCACCCCTCCACTTT. The encoded protein is CASSLVGGSNSPLHF.

This clonotype was observed many times. This rearrangement joins TRBV11-2 to TRBJ2-1, with D unresolved. The CDR3 covers 16 residues. V lost 5 bases, J lost 0 bases, and 14 bases lay in between. Germline-derived CDR1 and CDR2 are SGHAT and FQNNGV. The CDR3 spells CASSPLGGNSYNEQFF. DNA for the CDR3: TGTGCCAGCAGCCCCCTGGGCGGCAACTCCTACAATGAGCAGTTCTTC.